This T cell receptor (beta chain) was recovered during a study of cytomegalovirus exposure and HLA in healthy donors. The overall study: Some 80 million unique TCRs from HLA-typed donors were held in an early data release.

The study ran its PCR with 60 Vbeta and 13 Jbeta primers. This table comes from immunoSEQ multiplex PCR, and its TCRdb copy is limited to in-frame clones, with some not included. The table lists 100,000 or so clones, roughly 80% of them singletons. Germline CDR1 MGHDK, CDR2 SYGVNS. CDR3 length: 16 amino acids. V dropped 3 bases and J dropped 5; count of bases not matched to a gene: 9. This receptor was taken from a young man in good health and CMV-seropositive. The sample consisted of PBMCs. V usage is TRBV25-1 and J usage is TRBJ2-3; 9 bases are a match to TRBD1. CDR3 region: CASSDVEQGAGDTQYF. The CDR3 region has the DNA TGTGCCAGCAGTGATGTGGAACAGGGGGCCGGAGATACGCAGTATTTT.